This T cell receptor (beta chain) was obtained from a study of early T cells in non-severe SARS-CoV-2 infection. Study background: Unsorted whole blood bulk RNA was sequenced, with unpaired chains.

The germline V gene has CDR1 SQVTM and CDR2 ANQGSEA. The length of the CDR3 is 12 residues. Trimming removed 2 bases at V and 5 bases at J, with 10 bases between. The study, taken as a whole, reports: Anti-spike CD8 specificities were favored by VDJdb matching, whose results missed private and CD4 specificities.

Individual cDNA molecules each received unique molecular identifiers attached to them. TCRdb reprocessed the 5' RACE reads with MiXCR, giving one entry per CDR3 protein. This table holds around 82,000 distinct CDR3 sequences, less than 15% found once. Regarding this clonotype: Antigen: not known.

Sequencing was performed on whole blood. This sequence joins TRBV29-1 and TRBJ2-7; D remains ambiguous. This sequence originates from an adult who was a healthcare worker with PCR-confirmed SARS-CoV-2 infection or an uninfected control (not recorded which). CDR3 loop: CSVETGPHEQYF. CDR3 in DNA: TGCAGCGTTGAAACCGGGCCGCACGAGCAGTACTTC.